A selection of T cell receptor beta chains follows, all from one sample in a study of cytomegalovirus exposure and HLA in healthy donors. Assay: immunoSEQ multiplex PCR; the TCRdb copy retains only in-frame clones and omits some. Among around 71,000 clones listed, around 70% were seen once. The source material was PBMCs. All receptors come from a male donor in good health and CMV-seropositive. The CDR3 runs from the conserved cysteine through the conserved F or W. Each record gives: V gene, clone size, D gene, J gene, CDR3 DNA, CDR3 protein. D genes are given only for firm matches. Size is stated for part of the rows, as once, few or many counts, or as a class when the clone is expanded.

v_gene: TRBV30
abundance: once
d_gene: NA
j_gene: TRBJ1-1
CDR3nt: TGTGCTTCGGGACAAAGCAGAACTGAAGCTTTCTTT
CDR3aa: CASGQSRTEAFF

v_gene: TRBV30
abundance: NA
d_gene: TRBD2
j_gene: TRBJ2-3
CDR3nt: TGTGCCTGGAGTGTTGAGCGGGGCAGCACAGATACGCAGTATTTT
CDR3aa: CAWSVERGSTDTQYF

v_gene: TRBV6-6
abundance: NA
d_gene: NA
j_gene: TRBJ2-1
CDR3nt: TGTGCCAGCAGCCCCTACAACAGTCAGGGGAATGAGCAGTTCTTC
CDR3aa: CASSPYNSQGNEQFF

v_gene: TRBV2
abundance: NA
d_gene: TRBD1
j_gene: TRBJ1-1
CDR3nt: TGTGCCAGCAGTGAACCCCACAGGGGACTCTTCATGAACACTGAAGCTTTCTTT
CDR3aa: CASSEPHRGLFMNTEAFF

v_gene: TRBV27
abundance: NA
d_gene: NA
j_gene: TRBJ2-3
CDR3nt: TGTGCCAGCAGTTCACTATCGACTAGTGCAGATACGCAGTATTTT
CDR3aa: CASSSLSTSADTQYF

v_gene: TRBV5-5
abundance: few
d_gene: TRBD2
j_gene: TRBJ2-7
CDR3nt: TGTGCCAGCAGCTTGACTAGCGGGAGGGCCTACGAGCAGTACTTC
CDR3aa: CASSLTSGRAYEQYF

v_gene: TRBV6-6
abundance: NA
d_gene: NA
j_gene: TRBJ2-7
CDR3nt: TGTGCCAGCAGTTACGATGTGGACTGGAACGAGCAGTACTTC
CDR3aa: CASSYDVDWNEQYF

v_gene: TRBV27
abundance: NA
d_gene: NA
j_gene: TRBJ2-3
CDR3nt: TGTGCCAGCAGTTTACTACAGGGTGATACGCAGTATTTT
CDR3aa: CASSLLQGDTQYF

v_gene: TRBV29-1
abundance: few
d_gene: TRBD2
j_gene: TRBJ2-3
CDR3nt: TGCAGCGTTCAGACCGGGACTAGCGGCCTCACAGATACGCAGTATTTT
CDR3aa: CSVQTGTSGLTDTQYF

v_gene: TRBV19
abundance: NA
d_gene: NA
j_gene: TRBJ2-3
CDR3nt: TGTGCCAGTAGTATCCGCGGGACCACAGATACGCAGTATTTT
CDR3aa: CASSIRGTTDTQYF

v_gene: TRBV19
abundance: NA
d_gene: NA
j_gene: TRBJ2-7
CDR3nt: TGTGCCAGTTCCTCAATCCAGGGGAGCGGCTACGGCGAGCAGTACTTC
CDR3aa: CASSSIQGSGYGEQYF

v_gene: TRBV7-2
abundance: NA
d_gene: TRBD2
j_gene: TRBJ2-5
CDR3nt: TGTGCCAGCAGCTTAGGAAGAGCGGGGGGGCTCCAAGAGACCCAGTACTTC
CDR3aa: CASSLGRAGGLQETQYF

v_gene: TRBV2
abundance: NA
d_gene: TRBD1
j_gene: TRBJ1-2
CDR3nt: TGTGCCAGCAGTGAAACAGGGGATGTTAACTATGGCTACACCTTC
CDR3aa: CASSETGDVNYGYTF

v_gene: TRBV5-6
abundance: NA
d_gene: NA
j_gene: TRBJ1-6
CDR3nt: TGTGCCAGCAGCTTGCGTGAGGGTACCACACCCCTCCACTTT
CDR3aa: CASSLREGTTPLHF

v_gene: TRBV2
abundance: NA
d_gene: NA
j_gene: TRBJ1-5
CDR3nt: TGTGCCAGCAGCCTTCGGGGGGGCAATCAGCCCCAGCATTTT
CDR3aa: CASSLRGGNQPQHF

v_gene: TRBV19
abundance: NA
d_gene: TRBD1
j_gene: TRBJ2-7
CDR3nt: TGTGCCAGTAGTATGTCAGGGGGCTATTACGAGCAGTACTTC
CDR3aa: CASSMSGGYYEQYF

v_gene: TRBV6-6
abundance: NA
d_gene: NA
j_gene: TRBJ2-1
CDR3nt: TGTGCCAGCAGTTACCCGGGGACCTACAATGAGCAGTTCTTC
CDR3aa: CASSYPGTYNEQFF

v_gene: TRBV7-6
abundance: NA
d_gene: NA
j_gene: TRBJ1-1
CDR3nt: TGTGCCAGCAGCTTAGATACAGGCCGTAACACTGAAGCTTTCTTT
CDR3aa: CASSLDTGRNTEAFF

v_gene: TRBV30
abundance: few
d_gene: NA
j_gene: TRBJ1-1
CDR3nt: TGTGCCTGGAGTAATCTCGGGACTCAAGCTTTCTTT
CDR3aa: CAWSNLGTQAFF

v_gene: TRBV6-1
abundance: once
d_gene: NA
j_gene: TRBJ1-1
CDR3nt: TGTGCCAGCAGTGTCCACAGGGTGGAAGCTTTCTTT
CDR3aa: CASSVHRVEAFF

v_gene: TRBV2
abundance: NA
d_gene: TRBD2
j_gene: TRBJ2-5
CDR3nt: TGTGCCAGCAGTGACGCGGGGGGCGGAAAGGCCCAGTACTTC
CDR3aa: CASSDAGGGKAQYF

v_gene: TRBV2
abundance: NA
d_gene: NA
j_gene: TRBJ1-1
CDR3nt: TGTGCCAGCACCCGGAGGACTGAAGCTTTCTTT
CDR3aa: CASTRRTEAFF

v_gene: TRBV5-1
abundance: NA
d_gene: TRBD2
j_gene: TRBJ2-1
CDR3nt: TGCGCCAGCAGCTTCGGCACTAGCGGCTACAATGAGCAGTTCTTC
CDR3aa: CASSFGTSGYNEQFF

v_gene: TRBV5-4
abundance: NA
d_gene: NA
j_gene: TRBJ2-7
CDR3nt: TGTGCCAGCAGCTACGGGTCCTTCGGGGAGCAGTACTTC
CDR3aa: CASSYGSFGEQYF

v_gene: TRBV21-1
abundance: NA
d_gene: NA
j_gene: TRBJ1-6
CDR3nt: TGTGCCAGCAGCAAAGAAGGCGAGGGAGGGAGGGATAATTCACCCCTCCACTTT
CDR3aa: CASSKEGEGGRDNSPLHF

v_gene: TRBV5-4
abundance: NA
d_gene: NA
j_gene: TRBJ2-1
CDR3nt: TGTGCCAGCAGCTTGGGACTAGGACCCTACAATGAGCAGTTCTTC
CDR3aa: CASSLGLGPYNEQFF

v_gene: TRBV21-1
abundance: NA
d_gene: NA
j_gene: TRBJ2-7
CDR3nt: TGTGCCAGCAGTCCGGGACAGGGCTTCCAGTACTCCTACGAGCAGTACTTC
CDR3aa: CASSPGQGFQYSYEQYF

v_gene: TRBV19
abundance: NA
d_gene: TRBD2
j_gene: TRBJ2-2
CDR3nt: TGTGCCTTAGCGGGAGCAAACACCGGGGAGCTGTTTTTT
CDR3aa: CALAGANTGELFF

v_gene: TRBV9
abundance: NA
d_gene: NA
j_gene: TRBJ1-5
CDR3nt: TGTGCCAGCAGCCCCAGGGGTGGTCAGCCCCAGCATTTT
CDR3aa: CASSPRGGQPQHF

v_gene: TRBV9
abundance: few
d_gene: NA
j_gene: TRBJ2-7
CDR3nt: TGTGCCAGCAGCGTTGAACGAACTAGGCGCGGCGAGCAGTACTTC
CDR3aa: CASSVERTRRGEQYF

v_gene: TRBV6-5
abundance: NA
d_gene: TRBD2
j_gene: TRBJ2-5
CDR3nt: TGTGCCAGCAGCTCCGGGACTAGGGAGACCCAGTACTTC
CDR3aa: CASSSGTRETQYF

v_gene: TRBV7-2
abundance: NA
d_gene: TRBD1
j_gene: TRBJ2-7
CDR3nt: TGTGCCAGCAGCTTCATGACCGGGACAGCCACCTACGAGCAGTACTTC
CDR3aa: CASSFMTGTATYEQYF

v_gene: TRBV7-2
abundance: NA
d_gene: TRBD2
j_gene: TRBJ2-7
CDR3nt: TGTGCCAGCAGCTTAGAGGGCGGGGGTCCCTACGAGCAGTACTTC
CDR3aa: CASSLEGGGPYEQYF

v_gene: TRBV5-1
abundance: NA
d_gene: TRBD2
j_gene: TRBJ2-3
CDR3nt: TGCGCCAGCAGCATTAGCGGGAGGGCCTCAGATACGCAGTATTTT
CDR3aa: CASSISGRASDTQYF

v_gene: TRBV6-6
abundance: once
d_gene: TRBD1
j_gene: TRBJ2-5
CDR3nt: TGTGCCAGCAGTGACGCAGGGGGACAAGAGACCCAGTACTTC
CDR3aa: CASSDAGGQETQYF

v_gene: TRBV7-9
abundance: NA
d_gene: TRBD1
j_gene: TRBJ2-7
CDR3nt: TGTGCCACCGTCGGACAGGGGTCCTACGAGCAGTACTTC
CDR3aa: CATVGQGSYEQYF

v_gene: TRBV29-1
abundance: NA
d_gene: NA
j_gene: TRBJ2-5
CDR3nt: TGCAGCTCTGAAAAAGGACTCGGAGAGACCCAGTACTTC
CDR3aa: CSSEKGLGETQYF

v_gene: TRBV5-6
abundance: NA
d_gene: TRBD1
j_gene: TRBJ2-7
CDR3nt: TGTGCCAGCAGCTATCAGGGGGCCGGGGAGCAGTACTTC
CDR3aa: CASSYQGAGEQYF

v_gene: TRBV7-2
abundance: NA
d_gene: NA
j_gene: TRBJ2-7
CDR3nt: TGTGCCAGCAGCCCCCCAGGGTACGAGCAGTACTTC
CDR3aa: CASSPPGYEQYF

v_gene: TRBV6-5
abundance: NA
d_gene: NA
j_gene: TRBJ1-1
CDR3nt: TGTGCCAGCAGTTACTTGGGGGGAAACACTGAAGCTTTCTTT
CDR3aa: CASSYLGGNTEAFF

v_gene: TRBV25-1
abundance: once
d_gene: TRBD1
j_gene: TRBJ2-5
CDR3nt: TGTGCCAGCAGTGAATGGGGGACAGGGGGAGAGACCCAGTACTTC
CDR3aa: CASSEWGTGGETQYF

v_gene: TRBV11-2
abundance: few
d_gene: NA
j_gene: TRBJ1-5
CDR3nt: TGTGCCAGCAGCTTAGACCCCAGCCGGGATCAGCCCCAGCATTTT
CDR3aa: CASSLDPSRDQPQHF

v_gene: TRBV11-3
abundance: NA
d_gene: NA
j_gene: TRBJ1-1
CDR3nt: TGTGCCAGCAGCTTAACGCGGGGAACTGAAGCTTTCTTT
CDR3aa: CASSLTRGTEAFF

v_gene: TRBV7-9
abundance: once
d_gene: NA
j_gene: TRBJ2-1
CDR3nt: TGTGCCAGCAGCCTAAGACAGGCTGGGCTCTCCTACAATGAGCAGTTCTTC
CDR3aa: CASSLRQAGLSYNEQFF

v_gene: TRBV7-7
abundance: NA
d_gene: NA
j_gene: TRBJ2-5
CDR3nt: TGTGCCAGCAGCCCAGCCGGGACTCAAGGGACCCAGTACTTC
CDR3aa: CASSPAGTQGTQYF

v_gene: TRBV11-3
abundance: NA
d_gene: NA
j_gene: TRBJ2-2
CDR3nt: TGTGCCAGCAGCACGGGACAGAACACCGGGGAGCTGTTTTTT
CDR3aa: CASSTGQNTGELFF

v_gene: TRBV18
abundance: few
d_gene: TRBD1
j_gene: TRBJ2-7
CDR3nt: TGTGCCAGCTCACCAGGGCAGGGGGAAACCTACGAGCAGTACTTC
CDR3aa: CASSPGQGETYEQYF

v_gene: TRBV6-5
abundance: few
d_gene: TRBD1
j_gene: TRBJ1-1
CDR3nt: TGTGCCAGCAGGGCCGGGACAGATAACACTGAAGCTTTCTTT
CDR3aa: CASRAGTDNTEAFF

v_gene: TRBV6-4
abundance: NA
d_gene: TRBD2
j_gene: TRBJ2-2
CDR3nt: TGTGCCAGCAGTCCTACTAGCGGGAGCACCGGGGAGCTGTTTTTT
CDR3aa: CASSPTSGSTGELFF

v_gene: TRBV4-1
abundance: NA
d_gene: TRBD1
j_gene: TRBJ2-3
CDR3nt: TGCGCCAGCAGCCAAGATAGGGGGCAGGGCGCAGATACGCAGTATTTT
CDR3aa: CASSQDRGQGADTQYF

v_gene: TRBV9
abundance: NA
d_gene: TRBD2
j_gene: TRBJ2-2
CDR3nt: TGTGCCAGCCGGCGGAGCGGGGGGGCCGGGGAGCTGTTTTTT
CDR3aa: CASRRSGGAGELFF

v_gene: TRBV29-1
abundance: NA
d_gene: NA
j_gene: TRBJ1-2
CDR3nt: TGCAGCGTTGTTGAGGGATTGATTGGCTACACCTTC
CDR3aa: CSVVEGLIGYTF

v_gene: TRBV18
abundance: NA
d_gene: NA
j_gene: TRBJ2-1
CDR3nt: TGTGCCAGCTCACGTTCCGGACAGGCGGTGTCGGGAGGGGCCTACAATGAGCAGTTCTTC
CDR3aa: CASSRSGQAVSGGAYNEQFF

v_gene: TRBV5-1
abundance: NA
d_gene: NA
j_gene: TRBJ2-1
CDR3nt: TGCGCCAGCAGCTTAAACCAGGACTCGCGTCTGTATACCTACAATGAGCAGTTCTTC
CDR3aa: CASSLNQDSRLYTYNEQFF

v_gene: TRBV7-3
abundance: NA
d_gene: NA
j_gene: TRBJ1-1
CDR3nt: TGTGCCAGCAGCCCCCAGGGTAGGACTGAAGCTTTCTTT
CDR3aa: CASSPQGRTEAFF